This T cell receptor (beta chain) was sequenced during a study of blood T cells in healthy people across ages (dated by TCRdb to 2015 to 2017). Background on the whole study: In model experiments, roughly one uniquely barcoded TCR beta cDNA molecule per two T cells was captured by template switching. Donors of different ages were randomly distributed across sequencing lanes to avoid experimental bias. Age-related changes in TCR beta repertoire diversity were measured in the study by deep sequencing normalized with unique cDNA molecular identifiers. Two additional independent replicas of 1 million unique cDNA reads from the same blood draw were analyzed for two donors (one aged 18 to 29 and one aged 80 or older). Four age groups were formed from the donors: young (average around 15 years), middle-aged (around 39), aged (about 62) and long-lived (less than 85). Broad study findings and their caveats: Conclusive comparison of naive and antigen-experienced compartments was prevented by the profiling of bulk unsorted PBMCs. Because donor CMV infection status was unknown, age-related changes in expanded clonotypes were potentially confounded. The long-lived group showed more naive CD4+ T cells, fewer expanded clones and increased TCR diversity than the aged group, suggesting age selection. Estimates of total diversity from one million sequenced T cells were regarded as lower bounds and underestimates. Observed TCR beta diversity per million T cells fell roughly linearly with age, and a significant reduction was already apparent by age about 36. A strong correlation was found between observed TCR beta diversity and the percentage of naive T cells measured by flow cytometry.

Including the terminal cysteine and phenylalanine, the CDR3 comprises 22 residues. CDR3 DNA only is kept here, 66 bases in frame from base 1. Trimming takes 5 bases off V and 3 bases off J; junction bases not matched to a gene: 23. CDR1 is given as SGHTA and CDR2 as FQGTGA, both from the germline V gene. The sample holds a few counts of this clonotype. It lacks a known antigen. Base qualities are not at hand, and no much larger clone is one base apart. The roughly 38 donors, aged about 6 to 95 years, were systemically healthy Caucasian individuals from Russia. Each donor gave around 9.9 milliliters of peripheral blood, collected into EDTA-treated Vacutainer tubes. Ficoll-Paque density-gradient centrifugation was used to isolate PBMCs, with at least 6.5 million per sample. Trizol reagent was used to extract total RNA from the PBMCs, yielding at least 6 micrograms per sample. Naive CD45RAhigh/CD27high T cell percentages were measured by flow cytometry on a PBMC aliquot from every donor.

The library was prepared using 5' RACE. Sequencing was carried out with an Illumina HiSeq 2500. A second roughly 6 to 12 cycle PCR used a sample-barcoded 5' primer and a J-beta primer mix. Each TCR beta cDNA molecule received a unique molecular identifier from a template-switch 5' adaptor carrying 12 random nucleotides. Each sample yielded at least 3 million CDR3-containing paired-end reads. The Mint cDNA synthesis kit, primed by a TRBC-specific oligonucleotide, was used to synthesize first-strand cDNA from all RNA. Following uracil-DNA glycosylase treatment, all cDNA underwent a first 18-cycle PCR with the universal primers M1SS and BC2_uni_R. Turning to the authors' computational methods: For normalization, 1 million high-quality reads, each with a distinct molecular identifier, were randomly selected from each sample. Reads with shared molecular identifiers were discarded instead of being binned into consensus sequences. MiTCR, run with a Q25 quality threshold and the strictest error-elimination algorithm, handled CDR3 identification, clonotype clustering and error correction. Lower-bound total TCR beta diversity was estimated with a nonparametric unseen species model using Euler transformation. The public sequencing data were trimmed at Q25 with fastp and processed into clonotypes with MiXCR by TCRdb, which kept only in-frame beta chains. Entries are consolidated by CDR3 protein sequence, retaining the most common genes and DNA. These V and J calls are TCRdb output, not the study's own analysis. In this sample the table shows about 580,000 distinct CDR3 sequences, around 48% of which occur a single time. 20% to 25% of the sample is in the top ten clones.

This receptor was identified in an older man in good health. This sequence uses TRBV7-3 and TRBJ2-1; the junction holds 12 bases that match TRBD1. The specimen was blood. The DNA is TGTGCCAGCAGCCTCAAACCTGGCCGGGACAGGGGGCACCAAACGGGCTACAATGAGCAGTTCTTC. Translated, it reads CASSLKPGRDRGHQTGYNEQFF. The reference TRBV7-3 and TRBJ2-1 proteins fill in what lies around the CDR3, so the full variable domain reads GAGVSQTPSNKVTEKGKYVELRCDPISGHTALYWYRQSLGQGPEFLIYFQGTGAADDSGLPNDRFFAVRPEGSVSTLKIQRTERGDSAVYLCASSLKPGRDRGHQTGYNEQFFGPGTRLTVL.